The clone carrying this T cell receptor beta chain was seen only a few times. Its antigen is unidentified. The same CDR3 also results from other DNA sequences found in this sample. The data were obtained in a study of shared clonotypes between healthy human individuals. In the study overall: A donor's plate count was three for CD4 naive and three for CD4 memory; CD8 naive had two and CD8 memory one.

Study conclusions and caveats: Among donors, sharing of clonotypes was expected to be affected by sequencing depth.

Genomic DNA of every subset was divided equally among multiple immunoSEQ plates. The data were produced by immunoSEQ multiplex PCR, yet TCRdb's version contains in-frame clones alone and is incomplete. The repertoire holds over a million clones, with about 84% as singletons. CDR1 SGHTA and CDR2 FQGNSA come from the germline V gene. V lost 5 bases to trimming and J lost 7 bases, with 15 bases between them. This CDR3 has 13 amino acids. This chain joins TRBV7-2 and TRBJ2-7; possible D gene TRBD2, 6 bases. The source material was memory CD4+ T cells from PBMCs. The subset: CD45RA-negative fraction. This TCR derives from a man aged 18 to 30 in good health. Some clones in this sample may be carry-over from other donors' samples. As DNA, the CDR3 is TGTGCCAGCAGCCCCGGAGGGCCGCGGGAGCAGTACTTC. It encodes CASSPGGPREQYF.